This is a list of T cell receptor beta chains from one sample in a study of blood T cell repertoires in COVID-19. Sequencing used immunoSEQ multiplex PCR; TCRdb keeps in-frame clones, though not all of them. The data contain approximately 170,000 clones, less than 85% of them singletons. The sample comprised peripheral blood. The origin of the receptors is a woman aged 80 or older with active or convalescent COVID-19. Each CDR3 is given with its conserved first and last residue. The D gene is left open where the match is weak. Clone size, where shown, is once, few, many, or a class for clones that have expanded.

TRBD2,TRBJ2-7,TRBV7-3,once,14,TGTGCCAGCAGCCCTCGGGGCGGGAGCGACGAGCAGTACTTC,CASSPRGGSDEQYF
TRBD1,TRBJ2-7,TRBV19,-,13,TGTGCCAGTAGTATACGGACAGGGGAGAAGCAGTACTTC,CASSIRTGEKQYF
TRBD1,TRBJ1-2,TRBV7-3,-,15,TGTGCCAGCAGCATCGGGGACAGGGGCGAGTATGGCTACACCTTC,CASSIGDRGEYGYTF
-,TRBJ1-1,TRBV6-5,-,15,TGTGCCAGCAGTTGGCGGGATACCCTGAACACTGAAGCTTTCTTT,CASSWRDTLNTEAFF
TRBD1,TRBJ2-1,TRBV19,-,11,TGTGCCACCGACAGGGTTGGTGAGCAGTTCTTC,CATDRVGEQFF
TRBD1,TRBJ2-2,TRBV19,-,14,TGTGCCAGTAGGGGACAGGGGAACACCGGGGAGCTGTTTTTT,CASRGQGNTGELFF
TRBD1,TRBJ2-1,TRBV7-9,once,16,TGTGCCAGCAGCGCACCGGGACAGGGAACCTACAATGAGCAGTTCTTC,CASSAPGQGTYNEQFF
TRBD1,TRBJ1-1,TRBV10-1,-,16,TGCGCCAGCAAGGGACAGGGCCGGGAAATGAACACTGAAGCTTTCTTT,CASKGQGREMNTEAFF
-,TRBJ1-2,TRBV3-1/TRBV3-2,-,13,TGTGCCAGCAGCCCCGCGACTAACTATGGCTACACCTTC,CASSPATNYGYTF
TRBD1,TRBJ1-2,TRBV18,-,14,TGTGCCAGCTCACCTGGGACAGGGGGCTGGGGCTACACCTTC,CASSPGTGGWGYTF
-,TRBJ2-2,TRBV12-3/TRBV12-4,-,11,TGTGCCAGCAGCCGCACCGGGGAGCTGTTTTTT,CASSRTGELFF
-,TRBJ2-7,TRBV19,-,13,TGTGCCAGTAGCAGGACTATTTCCTACGAGCAGTACTTC,CASSRTISYEQYF
TRBD2,TRBJ2-5,TRBV9,once,16,TGTGCCAGCAGCCCGGGGGTAGCGGGAGCGCAAGAGACCCAGTACTTC,CASSPGVAGAQETQYF
-,TRBJ2-7,TRBV5-5,-,13,TGTGCCAGCAGCTTGGACAGTTACGGCGAGCAGTACTTC,CASSLDSYGEQYF
-,TRBJ2-5,TRBV2,-,13,TGTGCCAGCAGATTGACTGCCCAAGAGACCCAGTACTTC,CASRLTAQETQYF
TRBD2,TRBJ2-3,TRBV9,-,16,TGTGCCAGCAGTAGTAGCGGGTCTATGGCAGCAGATACGCAGTATTTT,CASSSSGSMAADTQYF
TRBD1,TRBJ2-7,TRBV7-2,-,14,TGTGCCAGCACCCGGCGGGACAGGGGTTATGAGCAGTACTTC,CASTRRDRGYEQYF
-,TRBJ1-2,TRBV27,-,14,TGTGCCAGCAGTTCAGGACTTCCTGGCTATGGCTACACCTTC,CASSSGLPGYGYTF
-,TRBJ1-6,TRBV6-5,few,13,TGTGCCAGCAGGGGGCGGGGCGGTTCACCCCTCCACTTT,CASRGRGGSPLHF
-,TRBJ1-2,TRBV5-1,few,15,TGCGCCAGCAGCTTGGCCCAGGGGACTAACTATGGCTACACCTTC,CASSLAQGTNYGYTF
-,TRBJ2-7,TRBV14,-,12,TGTGCCAGCAGTCGGAGATCCTACGAGCAGTACTTC,CASSRRSYEQYF
-,TRBJ2-3,TRBV7-9,-,12,TGTGCCAGCAGCGCGACGGGGGATACGCAGTATTTT,CASSATGDTQYF
-,TRBJ2-1,TRBV10-3,-,17,TGTGCCATCAGTGGAGAGGCGACGGCAGATATTTACAATGAGCAGTTCTTC,CAISGEATADIYNEQFF
-,TRBJ1-6,TRBV9,few,14,TGTGCCAGCAGCGTAGGGCCAGATAATTCACCCCTCCACTTT,CASSVGPDNSPLHF
-,TRBJ2-1,TRBV15,-,16,TGTGCCACCAGCTGGGGGTCGGGGGGCGGATACAATGAGCAGTTCTTC,CATSWGSGGGYNEQFF
TRBD2,TRBJ2-7,TRBV28,-,15,TGTGCCAGCACCGTGACTAGCGGGAGGTTACACGAGCAGTACTTC,CASTVTSGRLHEQYF
TRBD1,TRBJ2-5,TRBV6-5,-,13,TGTGCCAGCAGTCAGGGACAGGGGCCAACCCAGTACTTC,CASSQGQGPTQYF
-,TRBJ2-1,TRBV11-3,-,15,TGTGCCAGCAGCCCCCGACTTAGCTCCTACAATGAGCAGTTCTTC,CASSPRLSSYNEQFF